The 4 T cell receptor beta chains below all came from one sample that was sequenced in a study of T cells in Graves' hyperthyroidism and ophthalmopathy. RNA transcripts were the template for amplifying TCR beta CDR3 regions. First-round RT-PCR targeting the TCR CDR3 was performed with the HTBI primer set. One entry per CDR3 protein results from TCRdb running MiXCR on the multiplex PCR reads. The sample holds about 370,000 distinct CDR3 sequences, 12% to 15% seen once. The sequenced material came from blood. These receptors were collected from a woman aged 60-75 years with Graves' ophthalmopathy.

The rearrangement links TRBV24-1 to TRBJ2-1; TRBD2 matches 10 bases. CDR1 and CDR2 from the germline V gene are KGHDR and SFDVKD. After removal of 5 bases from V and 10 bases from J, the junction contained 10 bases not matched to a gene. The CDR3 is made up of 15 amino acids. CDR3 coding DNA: TGTGCCACCAGTGGGATAAGCGGGAGGGCGGGAGAGCAGTTCTTC. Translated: CATSGISGRAGEQFF.

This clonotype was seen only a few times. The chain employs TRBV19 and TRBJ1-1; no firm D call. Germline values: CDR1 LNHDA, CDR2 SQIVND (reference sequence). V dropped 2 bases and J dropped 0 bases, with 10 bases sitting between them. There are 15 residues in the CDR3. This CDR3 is CASSILGPMNTEAFF. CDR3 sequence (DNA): TGTGCCAGTAGTATACTTGGGCCGATGAACACTGAAGCTTTCTTT.

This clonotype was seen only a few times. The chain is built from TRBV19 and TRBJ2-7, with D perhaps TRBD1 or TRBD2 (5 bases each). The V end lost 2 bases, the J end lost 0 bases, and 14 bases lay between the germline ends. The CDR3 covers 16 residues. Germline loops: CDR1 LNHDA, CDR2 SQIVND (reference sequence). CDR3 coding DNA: TGTGCCAGTAGTATACCGGGACCTGGGGGCTCCTACGAGCAGTACTTC. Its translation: CASSIPGPGGSYEQYF.

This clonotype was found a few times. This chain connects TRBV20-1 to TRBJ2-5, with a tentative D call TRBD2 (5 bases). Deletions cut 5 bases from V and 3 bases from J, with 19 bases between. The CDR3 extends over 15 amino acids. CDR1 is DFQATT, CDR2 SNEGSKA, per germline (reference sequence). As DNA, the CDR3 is TGCAGTGCTCCCCAAGTGGAGGTCTGGGAAGAGACCCAGTACTTC. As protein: CSAPQVEVWEETQYF.